These 32 T cell receptor beta chains came from one sample sequenced in a study of blood T cell repertoires in COVID-19. Only in-frame clones appear in the TCRdb table, and some are missing; sequencing was by immunoSEQ multiplex PCR. The table lists 80,000 or so clones, roughly 80% of them singletons. Sequenced input: peripheral blood. The receptors shown here come from a woman of 80 years or more with acute or convalescent COVID-19.

The chain is built from TRBV19 and TRBJ2-5, with TRBD1 matching over 7 bases. This CDR3 has 13 residues. V trimming: 5 bases; J trimming: 2 bases; junction bases outside the gene matches: 2. CDR1 LNHDA and CDR2 SQIVND come from the germline V gene (reference sequence). CDR3 DNA: TGTGCCAGTAGTCGACAGGGTCAAGAGACCCAGTACTTC. Translation gives CASSRQGQETQYF.

The V call is TRBV18, the J call TRBJ1-1; D may be TRBD1 (6 bases). V was cut by 2 bases and J by 3 bases, with 10 bases left in between. The germline gives CDR1 KGHSH, CDR2 LQKENI. The CDR3 sequence is 14 residues long. The CDR3 loop reads CASSPMGADTEAFF. The CDR3 DNA reads as TGTGCCAGCTCACCAATGGGGGCAGACACTGAAGCTTTCTTT.

The V and J genes are TRBV9 and TRBJ2-3; D call uncertain. The CDR3 contains 14 residues. Trimming cost V 4 bases and J 0 bases, with 9 bases left between them. CDR1 is SGDLS and CDR2 is YYNGEE in the germline V gene. The CDR3: CASSYPLSTDTQYF. In DNA form, the CDR3 reads TGTGCCAGCAGCTACCCGCTAAGCACAGATACGCAGTATTTT.

The chain has TRBV6-5 and TRBJ1-1; 7 bases map to TRBD1. The CDR3 has 13 residues. Germline loops: CDR1 MNHEY, CDR2 SVGAGI. V shed 10 bases and J 0 bases; nucleotides not matched to a gene: 5. The CDR3 here is CATRQGMNTEAFF. The CDR3 nucleotides are TGTGCCACGCGACAGGGAATGAACACTGAAGCTTTCTTT.

This clone has just one count. This chain uses TRBV4-3 with TRBJ2-2, with D tentatively TRBD2 (5 bases). V lost 0 bases and J lost 2, with 7 bases in between. This CDR3 comprises 15 residues. Germline CDR1 LGHNA, CDR2 YSLEER. The CDR3 sequence: CASSQDSGNTGELFF. The DNA of the CDR3 is TGCGCCAGCAGCCAAGATTCGGGAAACACCGGGGAGCTGTTTTTT.

This chain joins TRBV30 and TRBJ1-2, with TRBD1 identical over 9 bases. The CDR3 consists of 15 residues. The trim removed 3 bases at V and 7 bases at J, leaving 12 bases unmatched. Germline V gives CDR1 GTSNPN, CDR2 SVGIG (reference sequence). The CDR3 DNA reads as TGTGCCTGGAGGCTCCGGGACAGGGAGAGCCGTGGCTACACCTTC. As protein: CAWRLRDRESRGYTF. Based on the CDR3 plus reference TRBV30 and TRBJ1-2, the full variable domain is SQTIHQWPATLVQPVGSPLSLECTVEGTSNPNLYWYRQAAGRGLQLLFYSVGIGQISSEVPQNLSASRPQDRQFILSSKKLLLSDSGFYLCAWRLRDRESRGYTFGSGTRLTVV.

This clone occurred once. The chain combines TRBV7-2 with TRBJ2-7, with 7 bases fitting TRBD2. J lost 7 bases, V lost 4 bases, and 7 bases had no gene match. Germline V gene sequence: CDR1 SGHTA, CDR2 FQGNSA. The CDR3 spans 13 residues. CDR3 bases: TGTGCCAGCAGCTCTTGGAGGGAGGGGGAGCAGTACTTC. The encoded protein is CASSSWREGEQYF. The full variable domain, in which reference TRBV7-2 and TRBJ2-7 provide the parts outside the CDR3, is GAGVSQSPSNKVTEKGKDVELRCDPISGHTALYWYRQSLGQGLEFLIYFQGNSAPDKSGLPSDRFSAERTGGSVSTLTIQRTQQEDSAVYLCASSSWREGEQYFGPGTRLTVT.

The DNA for the CDR3 is TGTGCCAGCAGCTTAGGGGGCGGGGGTACCACAGATACGCAGTATTTT. It codes for CASSLGGGGTTDTQYF. The chain joins TRBV11-3 to TRBJ2-3, with 7 bases aligning to TRBD2. CDR1 and CDR2 (germline): SGHNT, YENEEA. The CDR3 contains 16 residues. J gave up 2 bases and V 1 base, and 6 bases lay outside the gene matches.

The sample holds a few counts of this clone. The chain recombines TRBV14 with TRBJ1-3; D is unresolved. Germline V CDR1 and CDR2: SGHDN, FVKESK. Trimming pared 2 bases from V and 0 bases from J, leaving 8 bases between. This CDR3 region has 15 residues. The CDR3 DNA follows: TGTGCCAGCAGCCAACTGACAAGCTCTGGAAACACCATATATTTT. It specifies CASSQLTSSGNTIYF.

This clone was counted a single time. This rearrangement joins TRBV19 to TRBJ2-5; perhaps TRBD2 as D (6 bases). Germline V gene data show CDR1 as LNHDA and CDR2 as SQIVND (reference sequence). The CDR3 sequence is 16 residues long. V lost 4 bases and J lost 4, with 19 bases in between. The CDR3 DNA reads as TGTGCCAGTAGTACCCTGATGATCGGGAGAGGAGAGACCCAGTACTTC. Protein sequence: CASSTLMIGRGETQYF.

This clone was observed a single time. The chain uses TRBV19 and TRBJ1-4; 8 bases match TRBD1. The CDR3 is 15 amino acids. Germline values: CDR1 LNHDA, CDR2 SQIVND (reference sequence). With 6 bases clipped from V and 0 bases from J, the junction kept 3 bases outside the gene matches. The DNA for the CDR3 is TGTGCCAGTAGGACACAGGGGGCAACTAATGAAAAACTGTTTTTT. Residues: CASRTQGATNEKLFF.

The chain has TRBV29-1 and TRBJ2-3; D not certain. With 3 bases removed from V and 1 base from J, the gap between germline ends came to 5 bases. This CDR3 comprises 12 residues. Germline CDR1 SQVTM, CDR2 ANQGSEA. The CDR3 region is CSVDTGTDTQYF. As DNA, the CDR3 is TGCAGCGTTGACACAGGCACAGATACGCAGTATTTT.

The chain employs TRBV2 and TRBJ1-5; TRBD1 might be the D (6 bases). The CDR3 runs to 15 residues. Trimming cost V 0 bases and J 4 bases, with 10 bases left between them. The V gene's germline CDR1 is SNHLY and CDR2 FYNNEI. The DNA of the CDR3 is TGTGCCAGCAGTGAAGCGCTTCAGGGGAATCAGCCCCAGCATTTT. This sequence encodes CASSEALQGNQPQHF.

This clone was observed once. V is TRBV3-1 (or the pseudogene TRBV3-2) and J is TRBJ2-3; no reliable D call. CDR1 is LGHDT and CDR2 is YNNKEL in the germline V gene (reference sequence). The CDR3 length is 12 residues. Trimming took 1 base from V and 3 from J, leaving 2 bases between them. The CDR3 is CASSQATDTQYF. CDR3 bases: TGTGCCAGCAGCCAAGCTACAGATACGCAGTATTTT.

The J gene is TRBJ1-2, the V gene TRBV6-5; TRBD1 aligns across 9 bases. The germline CDR1 and CDR2 sequences are MNHEY and SVGAGI. This CDR3 is built from 14 residues. J lost 3 bases, V lost 5 bases, and 4 bases had no gene match. The DNA of the CDR3 is TGTGCCAGCAGTACAGGGGGCGCGGACTATGGCTACACCTTC. Protein sequence: CASSTGGADYGYTF.

The V and J genes are TRBV6-1 and TRBJ2-3; 12 bases align to TRBD2. This CDR3 has 16 residues. J lost 1 base, V lost 4 bases, and 3 bases had no gene match. Germline assignment: CDR1 MNHNS and CDR2 SASEGT. CDR3 nucleotide sequence: TGTGCCAGCAGTGGGCGGACTAGCGGGGGCACAGATACGCAGTATTTT. This sequence encodes CASSGRTSGGTDTQYF.

In its sample, this clone was seen a few times. The gene calls are TRBV9 and TRBJ2-6, with 9 bases matching TRBD1. Germline V CDR1 and CDR2: SGDLS, YYNGEE. V gave up 4 bases and J gave up 0 bases; unmatched junction bases: 8. The CDR3 extends over 18 amino acids. CDR3 amino acids: CASSPPGQGPSGANVLTF. CDR3 nucleotides: TGTGCCAGCAGCCCACCGGGACAGGGCCCCTCTGGGGCCAACGTCCTGACTTTC.

The chain carries TRBV21-1 and TRBJ1-1; the table names TRBD1, a call not compared with the DNA. TRBV21-1 is a documented pseudogene. This CDR3 has 17 amino acids. The CDR3 nucleotides are TGTGCCAACCTTCGGACAGGGGACATGAATAGGAACACTGAAGCTTTCTTT. Its protein is CANLRTGDMNRNTEAFF.

This rearrangement joins TRBV6-2 or TRBV6-3 to TRBJ1-6; 10 bases match TRBD1. Germline V lookup: CDR1 MNHEY, CDR2 SVGEGT. Trimming at V came to 0 bases and at J to 8 bases, leaving 7 bases not matched to a gene. The CDR3 is made up of 17 amino acids. DNA of the CDR3: TGTGCCAGCAGTTACTCATACCGGGACAGGGGTTATTCACCCCTCCACTTT. Protein: CASSYSYRDRGYSPLHF.

The J gene is TRBJ2-2, the V gene TRBV5-8; TRBD2 aligns across 8 bases. Germline CDR1 SGHTS, CDR2 YDEGEE. The CDR3 is 14 amino acids. V shed 4 bases, J shed 6 bases, and the junction held 5 bases outside the gene matches. Here the CDR3 reads CASSHGGGPGELFF. DNA of the CDR3: TGTGCCAGCAGCCACGGGGGGGGACCCGGGGAGCTGTTTTTT.

The V gene is TRBV7-5, the J gene TRBJ2-7; no check of the table's D call, TRBD2, against the DNA was made. TRBV7-5 is a pseudogene. The CDR3 spans 14 residues. The CDR3 here is CARSLGVTTYEQYF. The DNA for the CDR3 is TGTGCCAGAAGCTTAGGAGTAACGACCTACGAGCAGTACTTC.

V usage is TRBV25-1 and J usage is TRBJ2-3, with D possibly matching TRBD1 (6 bases). The CDR3 loop spans 12 amino acids. From germline, CDR1 is MGHDK and CDR2 SYGVNS. CDR3 protein: CGQGLSTDTQYF. The CDR3 nucleotides are TGTGGGCAGGGGCTGAGCACAGATACGCAGTATTTT.

The chain uses TRBV10-1 and TRBJ1-4; 7 bases are shared with TRBD1. The CDR3 covers 13 residues. V gave up 6 bases and J gave up 5 bases; unmatched junction bases: 3. The germline V gene has CDR1 WNHNN and CDR2 SYGVQD (reference sequence). The CDR3 is CASSRGQNEKLFF. The CDR3 nucleotides read TGCGCCAGCAGCCGGGGACAGAATGAAAAACTGTTTTTT.

The CDR3 bases are TGTGCCAGTAGTATAGAGACAGGGCAATATGGCTACACCTTC. This sequence encodes CASSIETGQYGYTF. The chain combines TRBV19 with TRBJ1-2, with TRBD1 identical over 7 bases. The CDR3 covers 14 residues. With 0 bases clipped from V and 5 bases from J, the junction kept 3 bases outside the gene matches. From germline, CDR1 is LNHDA and CDR2 SQIVND (reference sequence).

The chain recombines TRBV7-9 with TRBJ2-1; TRBD2 matches at 9 bases. Germline assignment: CDR1 SEHNR and CDR2 FQNEAQ (reference sequence). J was trimmed by 8 bases and V by 7 bases; bases with no gene match: 12. The CDR3 has 15 amino acids. Written as DNA, the CDR3 is TGTGCCAGCACCCCTCGAGGTAGCGGGGGCGATGAGCAGTTCTTC. Protein product: CASTPRGSGGDEQFF. Looking up the rest from reference TRBV7-9 and TRBJ2-1 gives the full variable domain: DTGVSQNPRHKITKRGQNVTFRCDPISEHNRLYWYRQTLGQGPEFLTYFQNEAQLEKSRLLSDRFSAERPKGSFSTLEIQRTEQGDSAMYLCASTPRGSGGDEQFFGPGTRLTVL.

The chain combines TRBV16 with TRBJ1-3; perhaps TRBD1 as D (6 bases). The germline V and J ends were trimmed by 4 bases and 0 bases, with 13 bases remaining between them. The CDR3 runs 16 residues. Germline loops: CDR1 KGHSY, CDR2 FQNENV. CDR3 nucleotide sequence: TGTGCCAGCAGCCCGCGGGGGCTCACCTCTGGAAACACCATATATTTT. It translates to CASSPRGLTSGNTIYF.

The chain is built from TRBV29-1 and TRBJ2-7; TRBD1 matches at 8 bases. The CDR3 loop spans 14 amino acids. Losses at the gene ends were 8 bases for V and 2 bases for J; bases not matched to a gene: 11. CDR1 is SQVTM, CDR2 ANQGSEA, per germline. The CDR3 region has the DNA TGCAGCAGCGGAGGACAGGGCATTCCCTACGAGCAGTACTTC. Translation: CSSGGQGIPYEQYF.

The rearrangement joins TRBV24-1 to TRBJ1-2; no firm D call. Germline lookup yields CDR1 KGHDR and CDR2 SFDVKD. This CDR3 spans 13 amino acids. Trimming stripped 4 bases from V and 2 bases from J, with 7 bases between. Here the CDR3 DNA reads TGTGCCACCAGTGAAGAGGTGAACTATGGCTACACCTTC. This translates into CATSEEVNYGYTF.

This rearrangement joins TRBV15 to TRBJ2-4, with 9 positions matching TRBD2. Trimming at V came to 0 bases and at J to 4 bases, leaving 7 bases not matched to a gene. This CDR3 is built from 17 residues. Germline assignment: CDR1 LNHNV and CDR2 YYDKDF (reference sequence). CDR3 region: CATSRDLDGLAKNIQYF. Written as DNA, the CDR3 is TGTGCCACCAGCAGAGATCTGGACGGACTAGCGAAAAACATTCAGTACTTC.

In its sample, this clone was seen a few times. The chain joins TRBV19 to TRBJ1-2, with TRBD1 matching 8 bases. There are 14 residues in the CDR3. Per the germline V gene, CDR1 is LNHDA and CDR2 is SQIVND (reference sequence). V gave up 5 bases and J gave up 6 bases; unmatched junction bases: 8. CDR3 coding DNA: TGTGCCAGTAGTCCCCAGGGGACAGGACATGGCTACACCTTC. It is translated as CASSPQGTGHGYTF.

This clone has a handful of counts. The chain employs TRBV7-9 and TRBJ2-5; the D gene is possibly TRBD2 (6 bases). Germline values: CDR1 SEHNR, CDR2 FQNEAQ (reference sequence). The V end was cut by 5 bases, the J end by 2 bases, with 9 bases between. This CDR3 is built from 13 residues. The CDR3, as DNA: TGTGCCAGCAGCCAGACTAGTCAAGAGACCCAGTACTTC. It is translated as CASSQTSQETQYF.

The CDR3 loop reads CAISPGQGAGETQYF. The CDR3 DNA follows: TGTGCCATCAGCCCGGGACAGGGGGCGGGGGAGACCCAGTACTTC. This sequence joins TRBV10-3 and TRBJ2-5, with TRBD1 matching over 12 bases. After removal of 6 bases from V and 5 bases from J, the junction contained 7 bases not matched to a gene. Germline CDR1 and CDR2: ENHRY and SYGVKD. CDR3 length: 15 residues.